Listed below are T cell receptor beta chains from one sample, sequenced in a study of T-cell memory formation after mild COVID-19. TCRdb reprocessed the 5' RACE reads via MiXCR and lists one record per CDR3 protein. This sample yields under 50,000 distinct CDR3 sequences, of which about a tenth are seen a single time; roughly 10% belongs to the top ten. The sequencing input was PBMCs or a T cell subset sorted from them (not recorded which). The receptor set was obtained from an adult woman who had mild COVID-19 (a few samples of this study predate the infection). Cell type and time point are not known. Each CDR3 is given with its conserved first and last residue. A D gene is named only where the DNA matches it firmly. Rows may omit the clone size; those that give it use once, few, many or a size class.

J | V | D | size | CDR3 | DNA
TRBJ2-1 | TRBV4-2 | TRBD2 | few | CASSQDGLAVNNEQFF | TGTGCCAGCAGCCAAGATGGGCTAGCGGTTAACAATGAGCAGTTCTTC
TRBJ1-1 | TRBV25-1 | TRBD1 | - | CASSDRPDRGHTEAFF | TGTGCCAGCAGTGATCGCCCAGACAGGGGGCACACTGAAGCTTTCTTT
TRBJ1-1 | TRBV12-5 | - | - | CASGFSGNTEAFF | TGTGCTAGTGGTTTCTCGGGGAACACTGAAGCTTTCTTT
TRBJ2-5 | TRBV11-3 | TRBD1 | - | CASSWGQTSQETQYF | TGTGCCAGCAGCTGGGGACAGACGAGCCAAGAGACCCAGTACTTC
TRBJ2-1 | TRBV5-1 | - | - | CASSRGETYNEQFF | TGCGCCAGCAGCCGAGGGGAAACCTACAATGAGCAGTTCTTC
TRBJ1-1 | TRBV28 | - | few | CASSPLRSGGDTEAFF | TGTGCCAGCAGTCCTCTCAGGTCGGGGGGGGACACTGAAGCTTTCTTT
TRBJ1-6 | TRBV12-3/TRBV12-4 | - | - | CASSFDRAGNSPLHF | TGTGCCAGCAGTTTCGATAGGGCGGGTAATTCACCCCTCCACTTT
TRBJ1-1 | TRBV6-6 | - | - | CASTRQTNTEAFF | TGTGCCAGCACCAGGCAGACCAACACTGAAGCTTTCTTT
TRBJ1-2 | TRBV6-5 | - | few | CASSSQGGGYTF | TGTGCCAGCAGTTCACAGGGCGGCGGCTACACCTTC
TRBJ1-1 | TRBV4-2 | TRBD1 | - | CASSHRDRGRAEAFF | TGTGCCAGCAGCCACCGGGACAGGGGGCGAGCTGAAGCTTTCTTT
TRBJ2-7 | TRBV6-2/TRBV6-3 | - | many | CASWAGYVSEQYF | TGTGCCAGCTGGGCAGGATATGTCTCCGAGCAGTACTTC
TRBJ1-1 | TRBV6-4 | - | - | CASSDSTGDTEAFF | TGTGCCAGCAGTGACTCAACGGGGGATACTGAAGCTTTCTTT
TRBJ2-7 | TRBV25-1 | TRBD1 | - | CASSGDRGFPYEQYF | TGTGCCAGCAGTGGGGACAGGGGATTCCCCTACGAGCAGTACTTC
TRBJ1-2 | TRBV12-3/TRBV12-4 | - | few | CASSFEGIDGYTF | TGTGCCAGCAGTTTTGAGGGAATTGATGGCTACACCTTC
TRBJ1-5 | TRBV4-1 | - | - | CASSQEGPLSNQPQHF | TGCGCCAGCAGCCAAGAAGGACCACTGAGCAATCAGCCCCAGCATTTT
TRBJ2-3 | TRBV3-1 | - | once | CASSLGRRTDTQYF | TGTGCCAGCAGTCTTGGCCGACGCACAGATACGCAGTATTTT
TRBJ1-6 | TRBV24-1 | - | - | CATSDRGRNSPLHF | TGTGCCACCAGTGACCGGGGACGGAATTCACCCCTCCACTTT
TRBJ2-1 | TRBV5-1 | - | few | CASSLGDTHNEQFF | TGCGCCAGCAGCTTGGGGGACACCCACAATGAGCAGTTCTTC
TRBJ2-1 | TRBV21-1 | - | - | CASSKWGLEIGEQFF | TGTGCCAGCAGCAAATGGGGACTGGAAATCGGTGAGCAGTTCTTC
TRBJ2-4 | TRBV6-6 | TRBD2 | - | CASREGTSGRALAKNIQYF | TGTGCCAGCAGAGAAGGGACTAGCGGGAGGGCTTTAGCCAAAAACATTCAGTACTTC
TRBJ2-3 | TRBV7-2 | TRBD2 | - | CASSPNSVAGASTDTQYF | TGTGCCAGCAGCCCGAATTCGGTAGCGGGAGCCTCCACAGATACGCAGTATTTT
TRBJ2-2 | TRBV27 | - | - | CATKKNRNTGELFF | TGTGCCACCAAAAAAAACAGGAACACCGGGGAGCTGTTTTTT
TRBJ2-1 | TRBV5-1 | - | many | CASSPRQGGDSEQFF | TGCGCCAGCAGCCCTCGACAGGGAGGAGATTCAGAGCAGTTCTTC
TRBJ1-5 | TRBV6-2/TRBV6-3 | - | few | CASSFGKDQPQHF | TGTGCCAGCAGTTTTGGGAAGGATCAGCCCCAGCATTTT
TRBJ2-2 | TRBV2 | - | - | CASSDGRGWTGELIF | TGTGCCAGCAGTGATGGGCGGGGATGGACCGGGGAGCTGATTTTT
TRBJ2-2 | TRBV20-1 | TRBD2 | many | CSARVSGGRDWNTGELFF | TGCAGTGCTAGAGTTAGCGGGGGCCGAGACTGGAACACCGGGGAGCTGTTTTTT
TRBJ2-1 | TRBV7-8 | - | - | CASSFLAMTVYNEQFF | TGTGCCAGCAGCTTCCTAGCAATGACAGTCTACAATGAGCAGTTCTTC
TRBJ1-1 | TRBV19 | - | few | CASSIGVTEAFF | TGTGCCAGTAGTATAGGGGTCACTGAAGCTTTCTTT
TRBJ2-5 | TRBV5-1 | TRBD1 | - | CASFRDRTSETQYF | TGCGCCAGCTTCCGGGACAGGACGTCGGAGACCCAGTACTTC
TRBJ1-1 | TRBV20-1 | - | few | CSAPDRTLGFF | TGCAGTGCTCCGGACAGAACCCTCGGTTTCTTT
TRBJ2-7 | TRBV30 | - | - | CAWSIISYEQYF | TGTGCCTGGAGTATCATCTCCTACGAGCAGTACTTC
TRBJ2-1 | TRBV6-5 | TRBD2 | - | CASCPLAGGEWFF | TGTGCCAGCTGCCCGCTAGCGGGGGGAGAGTGGTTCTTC
TRBJ1-5 | TRBV3-1 | - | - | CASSQDRSYQPQHF | TGTGCCAGCAGCCAAGATCGCAGTTATCAGCCCCAGCATTTT
TRBJ2-5 | TRBV5-5 | TRBD1 | many | CASSSGTATSGTQYF | TGTGCCAGCAGCTCCGGGACAGCCACGTCGGGGACCCAGTACTTC
TRBJ2-6 | TRBV12-3/TRBV12-4 | - | few | CASSYGSRDTGSGANVLTF | TGTGCCAGCAGTTATGGCTCCCGGGACACCGGCTCTGGGGCCAACGTCCTGACTTTC
TRBJ2-7 | TRBV5-1 | - | many | CASRSGQNSYEQYF | TGCGCCAGCAGATCGGGCCAAAATTCCTACGAGCAGTACTTC
TRBJ2-1 | TRBV4-3 | - | many | CASSRRTDWLIF | TGCGCCAGCAGCCGCCGAACGGACTGGCTGATCTTC
TRBJ1-5 | TRBV20-1 | - | - | CSARSHFMLSGNQPQHF | TGCAGTGCTAGAAGTCATTTCATGCTATCTGGCAATCAGCCCCAGCATTTT
TRBJ1-1 | TRBV20-1 | - | many | CSARGGGTEAFF | TGCAGTGCACGGGGTGGGGGGACTGAAGCTTTCTTT
TRBJ2-1 | TRBV6-2/TRBV6-3 | - | few | CASSWAGGSYNEQFF | TGTGCCAGCAGTTGGGCAGGGGGGTCCTACAATGAGCAGTTCTTC
TRBJ2-5 | TRBV20-1 | - | many | CSARAGPQTQYF | TGCAGTGCTCGAGCTGGACCCCAGACCCAGTACTTC
TRBJ1-5 | TRBV12-3/TRBV12-4 | - | few | CDSSLDRAQPQHF | TGTGACAGCAGTTTAGATAGGGCCCAGCCCCAGCATTTT
TRBJ2-1 | TRBV4-2 | TRBD2 | few | CASSRTSGGALEQFF | TGTGCCAGCAGCCGGACTAGCGGGGGGGCCCTTGAGCAGTTCTTC
TRBJ2-3 | TRBV3-1 | - | few | CASSHAGTDTQYF | TGTGCCAGCAGCCACGCGGGCACAGATACGCAGTATTTT
TRBJ1-6 | TRBV20-1 | TRBD1 | - | CSASLRDRVEWGALHF | TGCAGTGCTAGTCTCAGGGACAGGGTAGAGTGGGGGGCCCTCCACTTT
TRBJ2-1 | TRBV29-1 | TRBD2 | few | CSLGGTSGGHLYEQFF | TGCAGCTTAGGAGGGACTAGCGGGGGCCACCTCTATGAGCAGTTCTTC
TRBJ1-5 | TRBV5-1 | TRBD1 | many | CASSLGTGRNQPQHF | TGCGCCAGCAGCCTGGGGACAGGTCGCAATCAGCCCCAGCATTTT
TRBJ1-1 | TRBV4-1 | - | - | CASRRREDTEAFF | TGCGCCAGCAGGCGAAGAGAAGATACTGAAGCTTTCTTT
TRBJ2-2 | TRBV19 | - | - | CSSSDGAANTGELFF | TGTTCTAGTAGTGATGGGGCAGCGAACACCGGGGAGCTGTTTTTT
TRBJ2-7 | TRBV27 | - | many | CASSLGPDPPSYEQYF | TGTGCCAGCAGTTTAGGGCCGGACCCTCCCTCCTACGAGCAGTACTTC
TRBJ2-7 | TRBV5-5 | - | - | CASSWGNRRSEQYF | TGTGCCAGCAGCTGGGGGAACAGAAGGAGCGAGCAGTACTTC